The sequence of this TCR beta chain was determined in a study of cytomegalovirus exposure and HLA in healthy donors. This clone has only one observation. What it recognizes is unknown. A multiplex PCR was run with 60 Vbeta primers and 13 Jbeta primers. Measured with immunoSEQ multiplex PCR; TCRdb has only the in-frame clones, and not every one. The profile shows approximately 80,000 clones, over 70% of them singletons. Overall study results and limits: Looking again later, the authors saw that most CMV-associated TCR beta chains seemed HLA-restricted.

The CDR3 is 15 residues long. The junction had 2 bases not matched to a gene; V was cut back by 0 bases and J by 2 bases. Germline V CDR1 and CDR2: SGHRS, YFSETQ. This chain uses TRBV5-1 with TRBJ2-1, with 7 positions matching TRBD2. This TCR was recovered from a man aged 25-45 years in good health and CMV-seropositive. Specimen: PBMCs. The CDR3 is CASSLGAGAYNEQFF. CDR3 bases: TGCGCCAGCAGCTTGGGTGCGGGAGCCTACAATGAGCAGTTCTTC.